A selection of T cell receptor beta chains follows, all from one sample in a study of control samples from healthy donors and cancer patients. Sequenced by immunoSEQ multiplex PCR; TCRdb stores in-frame clones only, minus some. This sample has about 220,000 clones; roughly 94% occur once, and the top ten carry more than 1.3%. Sequenced material: blood. The receptors were gathered from a man in his forties or fifties in good health. Both conserved end residues are part of each CDR3. The D gene is left open where the match is weak. Clone size is not always given. Where it is, it says once, few, many or a class for expanded clones.

TRBJ1-2 few TRBV19 . CASSNRVNRANNYGYTF TGTGCCAGTAGTAATCGGGTGAACAGAGCTAATAACTATGGCTACACCTTC
TRBJ1-4 . TRBV9 . CASSVAPLEKLFF TGTGCCAGCAGCGTAGCCCCTCTTGAAAAACTGTTTTTT
TRBJ1-6 once TRBV2 . CASKSGLDSPLHF TGTGCCAGCAAGTCAGGGCTCGATTCACCCCTCCACTTT
TRBJ1-1 . TRBV28 TRBD1 CASSSTGGDTEAFF TGTGCCAGCAGTTCGACAGGGGGCGACACTGAAGCTTTCTTT
TRBJ1-2 . TRBV10-3 . CAISGEPRGYGYTF TGTGCCATCAGTGGTGAACCCAGGGGCTATGGCTACACCTTC
TRBJ1-3 . TRBV6-5 TRBD1 CASSTDRSGNTIYF TGTGCCAGCAGTACGGACAGGTCTGGAAACACCATATATTTT
TRBJ1-2 . TRBV7-2 . CASSSAWGANYGYTF TGTGCCAGCAGCTCGGCCTGGGGGGCTAACTATGGCTACACCTTC
TRBJ2-3 . TRBV19 . CASSIIARGTDTQYF TGTGCCAGTAGTATTATAGCGCGGGGCACAGATACGCAGTATTTT
TRBJ1-2 . TRBV15 . CATLDSINYGYTF TGTGCCACCCTAGACAGCATTAACTATGGCTACACCTTC
TRBJ2-5 once TRBV18 . CASSPAASQETQYF TGTGCCAGCTCACCGGCAGCGTCTCAAGAGACCCAGTACTTC
TRBJ1-4 once TRBV7-9 . CASSVQLTANEKLFF TGTGCCAGCAGCGTACAGCTTACAGCTAATGAAAAACTGTTTTTT
TRBJ2-7 . TRBV5-1 . CASSPGTLYSYEQYF TGCGCCAGCAGCCCGGGGACACTTTACTCCTACGAGCAGTACTTC
TRBJ1-4 few TRBV5-1 TRBD1 CASSFDGTGGEKLFF TGCGCCAGCAGCTTTGATGGGACAGGGGGAGAAAAACTGTTTTTT
TRBJ1-5 . TRBV5-6 . CASSLSQYSNQPQHF TGTGCCAGCAGCTTGTCCCAATATAGCAATCAGCCCCAGCATTTT
TRBJ1-3 once TRBV7-9 TRBD1 CASSDRAGGNTIYF TGTGCCAGCAGTGACAGGGCCGGCGGAAACACCATATATTTT
TRBJ1-1 . TRBV5-1 . CASSLAGGDTEAFF TGCGCCAGCAGCTTGGCTGGGGGGGACACTGAAGCTTTCTTT
TRBJ2-5 . TRBV7-2 TRBD1 CASSPTGGYQETQYF TGTGCCAGCAGCCCAACAGGGGGGTACCAAGAGACCCAGTACTTC
TRBJ2-5 . TRBV5-1 TRBD2 CASSRTGGGEETQYF TGCGCCAGCAGCCGTACGGGCGGGGGGGAAGAGACCCAGTACTTC
TRBJ2-7 . TRBV19 . CASSINGRTSYEQYF TGTGCCAGTAGTATAAACGGCCGAACCTCCTACGAGCAGTACTTC
TRBJ1-2 . TRBV28 . CASSFRGRGSGGYTF TGTGCCAGCAGTTTCAGGGGAAGGGGGAGCGGCGGCTACACCTTC
TRBJ1-3 . TRBV7-8 . CASSSDSFSGNTIYF TGTGCCAGCAGCTCCGACAGCTTCTCTGGAAACACCATATATTTT
TRBJ1-6 . TRBV6-6 TRBD1 CASKRQGASYNSPLHF TGTGCCAGCAAGAGACAGGGGGCATCCTATAATTCACCCCTCCACTTT
TRBJ1-2 . TRBV3-1/TRBV3-2 . CASSQAEGQPVYGYTF TGTGCCAGCAGCCAAGCGGAGGGCCAGCCAGTCTATGGCTACACCTTC
TRBJ1-2 . TRBV11-2 . CASSSQAANYGYTF TGTGCCAGCAGTTCACAGGCTGCTAACTATGGCTACACCTTC
TRBJ2-2 . TRBV2 . CASSTQGMRSGELFF TGTGCCAGCAGTACACAGGGTATGAGGTCCGGGGAGCTGTTTTTT
TRBJ1-1 . TRBV19 . CASSTQDRLNTEAFF TGTGCCAGTAGTACCCAAGACAGACTGAACACTGAAGCTTTCTTT
TRBJ1-5 . TRBV5-1 . CASSSLGGNQPQHF TGCGCCAGCAGCTCGCTGGGAGGGAATCAGCCCCAGCATTTT
TRBJ2-7 . TRBV13 TRBD2 CASSHSTSVTYEQYF TGTGCCAGCAGCCACTCGACTAGCGTAACCTACGAGCAGTACTTC
TRBJ1-3 . TRBV5-4 . CASSTGPIPDTIYF TGTGCCAGCAGCACGGGGCCTATTCCGGACACCATATATTTT
TRBJ2-7 . TRBV3-1/TRBV3-2 . CASSQEVGTPSNEQYF TGTGCCAGCAGCCAAGAGGTTGGGACACCTAGCAATGAGCAGTACTTC
TRBJ1-1 . TRBV7-9 . CASSLVGFSEAFF TGTGCCAGCAGCTTAGTCGGGTTTTCTGAAGCTTTCTTT
TRBJ2-1 . TRBV18 TRBD1 CASSPRGTGLNEQFF TGTGCCAGCTCACCACGCGGGACAGGACTGAATGAGCAGTTCTTC
TRBJ2-7 . TRBV5-1 . CASSFRLPSYEQYF TGCGCCAGCAGCTTTCGTCTACCCTCCTACGAGCAGTACTTC